The source of this TCR beta chain is a study of T cells after yellow fever vaccination (dated by TCRdb to 2018 to 2020). Broadly, across the study: The SMART-Seq v4 Ultra Low Input RNA kit was used to prepare libraries from fractions with low cell numbers. Bulk TCR alpha and beta repertoires were sequenced longitudinally to track T-cell clones before and after primary and booster YFV17D yellow fever vaccination. Two healthy male donors, one aged 18 to 30 and one aged 30 to 40 years, were included in the cohort. Blood was collected at multiple timepoints before and after primary and secondary immunization, and bulk PBMC replicates and cell subsets were isolated.

The treatment or condition label here, explained by the study, means: live attenuated yellow fever vaccine strain. A standard Ficoll-Paque protocol was used to isolate PBMCs from peripheral blood. Dynabeads CD4 and CD8 positive selection kits were used to isolate the CD4 and CD8 T-cell fractions. TriZol was used to extract RNA from bulk PBMCs, from CD4 and CD8 fractions, and from dextramer-positive and dextramer-negative fractions. This clonotype has only a few counts. Its antigen specificity is not known. Base qualities are missing; no much larger clone stands one base away. Synthesis of TCR cDNA relied on 5'RACE template switching, a step that introduced a universal primer site along with unique molecular identifiers. Priming of cDNA synthesis was performed from both the TCR alpha and TCR beta constant segments. Two PCR steps were used to amplify libraries, with sample barcodes and sequencing adapters being added in the second step. Sequencing of libraries was performed on Illumina HiSeq 2500 (2x100 bp) or NovaSeq (2x150 bp). The study's own analysis went as follows. MIGEC handled demultiplexing of reads and collapsing into UMI consensus sequences, while MiXCR performed V(D)J alignment. Vaccine-responding clonotypes were defined with edgeR using replicate PBMC samples, requiring FDR below 0.01 and a log2 fold change above 5 up to day 15. Each bulk clonotype was labeled CD4 or CD8 based on which sequenced repertoire, CD4 or CD8, contained the clonotype at higher abundance. The public sequencing data were trimmed at Q25 with fastp and processed into clonotypes with MiXCR by TCRdb, which kept only in-frame beta chains. Duplicate CDR3 protein sequences are folded into a single record with the most common DNA and genes. The V and J calls come from TCRdb's annotation, not from the publication. The sample records approximately 110,000 distinct CDR3 sequences, 6.5% to 9% of which are singletons. The ten largest clones take up about 25% of the sample.

What the study reported, not specific to this receptor: After the booster, most of the clones that had expanded following primary vaccination were detected again (almost 98% of CD4 and 88% of CD8), which suggests that memory was broadly maintained. The study included only a couple of donors, which limits how far the findings can be generalized. The secondary T-cell response was weaker than the primary response but faster, peaking on day 5 instead of day 15. A small fraction of clonotypes appeared in both the CD4 and CD8 compartments, likely as a result of convergent recombination. Computational filtering was required because FACS-sorted repertoires could contain abundant contaminating clonotypes from the bulk population.

Trimming at the junction amounts to 7 bases on V and 2 bases on J, and the germline ends lie 16 bases apart. Taken from cysteine to phenylalanine, the CDR3 has 15 residues. The DNA shown is the 45-base CDR3, in frame from base 1. Recombination connected TRBV12-3 or TRBV12-4 to TRBJ2-3, with a tentative D gene TRBD1 over 6 matching bases. The source is a man aged 25 to 45 who received the YFV17D yellow fever vaccine. The sample consisted of CD8+ T cells sorted from PBMCs, taken 45 days after the yellow fever booster vaccination. The nucleotide sequence reads TGTGCCAGCACCACCGACAGGTCTTACACAGATACGCAGTATTTT. This translates into CASTTDRSYTDTQYF.